Shown below are 23 T cell receptor beta chains from a single sample sequenced in a study of identical twins. In TCRdb, the 5' RACE reads were re-called with MiXCR into one record per CDR3 protein. The data show a few hundred thousand distinct CDR3 sequences, 7.5% to 10% seen once. This same sample was also part of a study on yellow fever vaccine responses in identical twins.

The sequencing sample was made of PBMCs. The receptor source for this set is a woman aged 18-35 years in good health.

This clonotype was picked up many times. This sequence joins TRBV5-6 and TRBJ1-5; perhaps TRBD1 as D (5 bases). The CDR3 covers 16 residues. V lost 2 bases and J 0 bases, leaving 12 bases between the germline ends. Germline loops: CDR1 SGHDT, CDR2 YYEEEE. CDR3 region: CASSFASGTSNQPQHF. The CDR3 DNA is TGTGCCAGCAGCTTCGCATCGGGGACTAGCAATCAGCCCCAGCATTTT.

This clonotype was seen ten or more times. This chain links TRBV20-1 with TRBJ2-4; D ambiguous. V was clipped by 4 bases and J by 8 bases, with 9 bases between them. CDR1 and CDR2 (germline): DFQATT, SNEGSKA (reference sequence). CDR3 size: 11 residues. The CDR3 bases are TGCAGTGCTACCACCGTTGACATTCAGTACTTC. Encoded protein: CSATTVDIQYF.

The rearrangement joins TRBV7-9 to TRBJ2-7; no clear D. V was shortened by 1 base and J by 7 bases, with 8 bases between the two germline ends. CDR3 length: 12 amino acids. Germline lookup yields CDR1 SEHNR and CDR2 FQNEAQ (reference sequence). The CDR3 region is CASSLGLTEQYF. The CDR3 DNA reads TGTGCCAGCAGCTTAGGTCTTACGGAGCAGTACTTC.

This clonotype was seen many times. V usage is TRBV7-9 and J usage is TRBJ2-7; D uncertain. Germline V CDR1 and CDR2: SEHNR, FQNEAQ (reference sequence). This CDR3 is built from 14 residues. V dropped 6 bases and J dropped 1 base, with 13 bases sitting between them. In DNA, the CDR3 is TGTGCCAGCAGTACAACCACGGAATCCTACGAGCAGTACTTC. As protein: CASSTTTESYEQYF.

The table lists this clonotype with many counts. The V and J genes are TRBV7-2 and TRBJ2-7; a weak D match, TRBD1 (5 bases). This CDR3 is built from 12 residues. The germline V and J ends were trimmed by 5 bases and 3 bases, with 8 bases remaining between them. Germline CDR1 and CDR2: SGHTA and FQGNSA. CDR3 sequence reads: CASSLTDYEQYF. The CDR3 region has the DNA TGTGCCAGCAGCCTGACAGACTACGAGCAGTACTTC.

This clonotype appeared a few times. The V gene is TRBV27, the J gene TRBJ2-3; no clear D gene. Germline CDR1 and CDR2: MNHEY and SMNVEV (reference sequence). Between the trimmed V and J ends, which lost 5 bases and 5 bases, there was a span of 14 bases. There are 14 residues in the CDR3. The DNA for the CDR3 is TGTGCCAGCAGTCCCCGCCGACAAGGAGATACGCAGTATTTT. Translation gives CASSPRRQGDTQYF.

In this sample, this clonotype turned up many times. The rearrangement uses TRBV6-1 and TRBJ2-7; a weak D match, TRBD1 (5 bases). The CDR3 spans 14 residues. Germline CDR1 is MNHNS and CDR2 is SASEGT. With 5 bases removed from V and 2 bases from J, the gap between germline ends came to 13 bases. The CDR3 DNA is TGTGCCAGCAGTCCACCTCCAGGGACCTACGAGCAGTACTTC. Residues: CASSPPPGTYEQYF.

Ten or more counts support this clonotype. The chain carries TRBV6-1 and TRBJ2-7; the D gene could be TRBD1 or TRBD2 (7 bases each). The CDR3 consists of 17 residues. Trimming took off 7 bases at V and 0 bases at J, with 22 bases between the two ends. The germline V gene encodes CDR1 MNHNS and CDR2 SASEGT. The CDR3 reads CASTLSQGTTYSYEQYF. The CDR3 DNA follows: TGTGCCAGCACCCTATCACAGGGGACTACTTACTCCTACGAGCAGTACTTC.

This clonotype was found many times. An end of the junction differs from the germline gene, which may be a read error. This chain uses TRBV12-3 or TRBV12-4 with TRBJ2-3; TRBD2 agrees at 9 bases. CDR3 length: 16 amino acids. The CDR3 here is CASSPPASGVTHTQYF. For the CDR3, the DNA is TGTGCCAGCAGTCCCCCCGCTAGCGGGGTCACACATACGCAGTATTTT.

The V gene is TRBV19, the J gene TRBJ2-3, with TRBD2 matching over 8 bases. CDR3 size: 14 residues. CDR1 and CDR2 (germline): LNHDA, SQIVND (reference sequence). Trimming cost V 3 bases and J 4 bases; bases outside gene matches: 3. The CDR3 sequence: CASSMGGRSDTQYF. The DNA of the CDR3 is TGTGCCAGTAGTATGGGCGGGAGGTCAGATACGCAGTATTTT.

This clonotype was observed many times. The CDR3 is CASSQDQLRGTNNEQFF. The CDR3 DNA is TGCGCCAGCAGCCAAGATCAATTACGGGGAACTAACAATGAGCAGTTCTTC. The genes are TRBV4-1 and TRBJ2-1; TRBD2 might be the D (5 bases). V lost 0 bases and J lost 5, with 17 bases in between. The CDR3 runs 17 residues. In germline, CDR1 is MGHRA, CDR2 YSYEKL.

Ten or more counts support this clonotype. The rearrangement uses TRBV3-1 and TRBJ1-3, with no clear D. Germline V CDR1 and CDR2: LGHDT, YNNKEL (reference sequence). The length of the CDR3 is 16 residues. Trimming stripped 1 base from V and 0 bases from J, with 10 bases between. The CDR3 protein is CASSQGSSDSGNTIYF. The CDR3 DNA reads TGTGCCAGCAGCCAAGGGTCCTCAGACTCTGGAAACACCATATATTTT.

There are many counts of this clonotype. The J gene is TRBJ1-4, the V gene TRBV7-8; D is perhaps TRBD1 (6 bases). V lost 8 bases, J lost 3 bases, and 13 bases lay in between. CDR1 is SGHVS and CDR2 is FQNEAQ in the germline V gene. This CDR3 region has 14 residues. The CDR3 protein is CASGQGQANEKLFF. For the CDR3, the DNA is TGTGCCAGCGGCCAGGGACAAGCTAATGAAAAACTGTTTTTT.

Ten or more counts support this clonotype. The junction does not match germline at one end; this may be a read error. The V call is TRBV5-6, the J call TRBJ1-1; 8 nucleotides align to TRBD1. This CDR3 is built from 14 residues. CDR1 is SGHDT, CDR2 YYEEEE, per germline. The CDR3 sequence: CASSLGFEARGRIF. In DNA form, the CDR3 reads TGTGCCAGCAGCTTGGGGTTTGAGGCCAGGGGGCGAATCTTT.

This clonotype was recorded at least ten times. The chain employs TRBV29-1 and TRBJ2-5; D possibly matches TRBD1 or TRBD2 (5 bases each). Trimming left V 7 bases short and J 5 bases short, with 20 bases between. Germline assignment: CDR1 SQVTM and CDR2 ANQGSEA. This CDR3 comprises 14 residues. The CDR3 spells CSAEEPGPGETQYF. CDR3 bases: TGCAGCGCTGAGGAGCCGGGACCCGGGGAGACCCAGTACTTC.

This clonotype has a handful of counts. This rearrangement joins TRBV11-2 to TRBJ2-1, with 12 bases aligning to TRBD2. Germline loops: CDR1 SGHAT, CDR2 FQNNGV. V dropped 4 bases and J dropped 4; count of bases not matched to a gene: 11. This CDR3 has 18 amino acids. For the CDR3, the DNA is TGTGCCAGCAGCTCTCTGAGTAGTCTAGCGGGAGGGTACAATGAGCAGTTCTTC. Amino acid sequence: CASSSLSSLAGGYNEQFF.

This clonotype was seen at least ten times. This chain links TRBV27 with TRBJ2-1; 9 bases are shared with TRBD2. The V segment lost 6 bases and the J segment 7 bases; nucleotides outside the gene matches: 7. This CDR3 contains 14 residues. Germline V gene data show CDR1 as MNHEY and CDR2 as SMNVEV (reference sequence). The DNA of the CDR3 is TGTGCCAGCAGCCCCGGACTAGCGTCGAATGAGCAGTTCTTC. It yields the protein CASSPGLASNEQFF.

The rearrangement links TRBV18 to TRBJ2-1, with 12 nucleotides matching TRBD2. Trimming at V came to 6 bases and at J to 6 bases, leaving 9 bases not matched to a gene. The CDR3 covers 16 residues. Germline CDR1 is KGHSH and CDR2 is LQKENI. The CDR3 is CASSRLAGALINEQFF. Here the CDR3 DNA reads TGTGCCAGCTCGAGACTAGCGGGGGCCTTAATCAATGAGCAGTTCTTC.

Note on this clonotype: Relative to the germline gene, one junction end is altered; a read error may explain this. V usage is TRBV7-2 and J usage is TRBJ1-4, with 7 bases identical to TRBD1. From germline, CDR1 is SGHTA and CDR2 FQGNSA. The CDR3 is made up of 15 amino acids. The CDR3 loop reads CASSPQGGTNEKLVF. Written as DNA, the CDR3 is TGTGCCAGCAGCCCTCAGGGGGGCACTAATGAAAAACTGGTTTTT.

This chain connects TRBV12-5 to TRBJ2-3, with 13 bases matching TRBD2. Germline V gene data show CDR1 as LGHNT and CDR2 as FRNRAP. The CDR3 loop spans 17 amino acids. V lost 2 bases, J lost 4 bases, and 6 bases stayed unmatched. The CDR3 spells CASGLPKTSGRPDTQYF. The CDR3 DNA follows: TGTGCTAGTGGTTTGCCGAAGACTAGCGGGAGGCCAGATACGCAGTATTTT.

This chain uses TRBV6-4 with TRBJ2-7; 9 nucleotides agree with TRBD2. Per germline, CDR1 MRHNA and CDR2 SNTAGT. The CDR3 length is 15 residues. Trimming removed 3 bases from V and 1 base from J; junction bases left unmatched: 4. The CDR3: CASSEFAGGSYEQYF. The CDR3 nucleotides read TGTGCCAGCAGTGAGTTTGCGGGGGGGTCCTACGAGCAGTACTTC.

This clonotype was detected many times. This sequence joins TRBV5-6 and TRBJ2-2; perhaps TRBD2 as D (6 bases). The CDR3 has 14 amino acids. Germline-derived CDR1 and CDR2 are SGHDT and YYEEEE. Trimming left V 1 base short and J 6 bases short, with 10 bases between. The CDR3 DNA follows: TGTGCCAGCAGCTTGTGGGAGGCGGCCGGGGAGCTGTTTTTT. Translation gives CASSLWEAAGELFF.

V is TRBV10-2 and J is TRBJ2-5; TRBD2 might be the D (7 bases). In germline, CDR1 is WSHSY, CDR2 SAAADI. The CDR3 loop spans 14 amino acids. The germline V and J ends were trimmed by 6 bases and 1 base, with 12 bases remaining between them. The CDR3 coding sequence is TGCGCCAGCAGGAGGGGGAGGGCCCAAGAGACCCAGTACTTC. Its translation: CASRRGRAQETQYF.